This paragraph covers one TCR beta chain sequence. Its antigen is not known. The sample is drawn from a study of cytomegalovirus exposure and HLA in healthy donors. TCRdb keeps only in-frame clones here, not all; method: immunoSEQ multiplex PCR. The sample has some 120,000 clones; about 94% are singletons. Broader study findings: Cytomegalovirus association was listed for about 170 TCR beta chains.

This receptor was obtained from a woman in her late teens or twenties in good health and CMV-seronegative. The sequenced sample was PBMCs.

The CDR3 region is CASSDRGDFGGYTF. The CDR3 nucleotides are TGTGCCAGCAGTGATCGGGGGGACTTCGGTGGCTACACCTTC. The chain carries TRBV6-1 and TRBJ1-2, with D perhaps TRBD1 (5 bases). With 3 bases removed from V and 7 bases from J, the gap between germline ends came to 15 bases. Per the germline V gene, CDR1 is MNHNS and CDR2 is SASEGT. The CDR3 spans 14 residues.